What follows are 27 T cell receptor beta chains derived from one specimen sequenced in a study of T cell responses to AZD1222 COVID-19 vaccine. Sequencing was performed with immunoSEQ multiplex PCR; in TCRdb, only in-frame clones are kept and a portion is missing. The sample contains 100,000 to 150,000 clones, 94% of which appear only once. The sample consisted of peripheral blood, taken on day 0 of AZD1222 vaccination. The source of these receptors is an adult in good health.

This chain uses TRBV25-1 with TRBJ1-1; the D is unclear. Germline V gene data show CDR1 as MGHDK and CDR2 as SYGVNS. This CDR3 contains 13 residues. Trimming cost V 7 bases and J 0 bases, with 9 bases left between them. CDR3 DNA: TGTGCCAGCAACCTGGGGTTGAACACTGAAGCTTTCTTT. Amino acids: CASNLGLNTEAFF. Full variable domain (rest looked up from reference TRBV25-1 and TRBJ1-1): EADIYQTPRYLVIGTGKKITLECSQTMGHDKMYWYQQDPGMELHLIHYSYGVNSTEKGDLSSESTVSRIRTEHFPLTLESARPSHTSQYLCASNLGLNTEAFFGQGTRLTVV.

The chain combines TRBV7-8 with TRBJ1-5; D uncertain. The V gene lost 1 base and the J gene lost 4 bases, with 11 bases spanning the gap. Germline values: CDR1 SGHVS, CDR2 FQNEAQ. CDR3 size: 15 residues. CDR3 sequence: CASSLGRMGNQPQHF. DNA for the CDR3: TGTGCCAGCAGCTTAGGGCGGATGGGGAATCAGCCCCAGCATTTT.

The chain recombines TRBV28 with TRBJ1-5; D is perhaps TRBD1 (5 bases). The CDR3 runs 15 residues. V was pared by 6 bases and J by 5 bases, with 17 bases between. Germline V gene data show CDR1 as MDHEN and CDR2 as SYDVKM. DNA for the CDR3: TGTGCCAGCAGACAGACTACGGGAGGGGATCAGCCCCAGCATTTT. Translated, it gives CASRQTTGGDQPQHF.

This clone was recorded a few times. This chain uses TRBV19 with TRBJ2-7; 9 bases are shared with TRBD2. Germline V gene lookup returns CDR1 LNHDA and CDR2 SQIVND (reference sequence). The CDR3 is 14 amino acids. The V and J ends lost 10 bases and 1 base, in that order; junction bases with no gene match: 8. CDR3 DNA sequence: TGTGCCACCCAATTTAGCGGGGGATCCTACGAGCAGTACTTC. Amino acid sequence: CATQFSGGSYEQYF.

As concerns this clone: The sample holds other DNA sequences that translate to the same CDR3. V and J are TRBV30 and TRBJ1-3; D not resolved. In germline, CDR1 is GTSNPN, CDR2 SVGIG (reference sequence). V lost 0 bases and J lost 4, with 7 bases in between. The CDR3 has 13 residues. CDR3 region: CAWSVASGNTIYF. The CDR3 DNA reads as TGTGCCTGGAGTGTTGCCTCCGGAAACACCATATATTTT.

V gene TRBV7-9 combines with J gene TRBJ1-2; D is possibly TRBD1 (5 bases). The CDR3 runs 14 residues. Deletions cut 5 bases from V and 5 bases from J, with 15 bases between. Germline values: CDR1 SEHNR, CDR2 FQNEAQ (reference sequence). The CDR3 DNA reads TGTGCCAGCAGCCTACGAGGGGCGAGGTATGGCTACACCTTC. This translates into CASSLRGARYGYTF.

CDR3 residues: CASTPGGRATGELFF. CDR3 in DNA: TGTGCCAGCACCCCGGGAGGGAGGGCCACCGGGGAGCTGTTTTTT. The chain links TRBV6-5 to TRBJ2-2; TRBD2 aligns across 8 bases. J was trimmed by 4 bases and V by 7 bases; bases with no gene match: 8. The CDR3 covers 15 residues. CDR1 and CDR2 (germline): MNHEY, SVGAGI.

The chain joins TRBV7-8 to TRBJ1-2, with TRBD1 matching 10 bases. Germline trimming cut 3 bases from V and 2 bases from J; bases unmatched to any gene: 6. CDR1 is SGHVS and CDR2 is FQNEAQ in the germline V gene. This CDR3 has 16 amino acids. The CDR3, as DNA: TGTGCCAGCAGCTTTCTTGGACAGGGGGGGAACTATGGCTACACCTTC. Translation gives CASSFLGQGGNYGYTF.

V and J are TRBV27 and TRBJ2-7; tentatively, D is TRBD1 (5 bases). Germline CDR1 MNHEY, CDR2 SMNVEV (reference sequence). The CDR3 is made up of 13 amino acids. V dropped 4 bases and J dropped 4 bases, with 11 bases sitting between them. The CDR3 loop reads CASSSHPGYEQYF. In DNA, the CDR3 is TGTGCCAGCAGTTCCCATCCAGGGTACGAGCAGTACTTC.

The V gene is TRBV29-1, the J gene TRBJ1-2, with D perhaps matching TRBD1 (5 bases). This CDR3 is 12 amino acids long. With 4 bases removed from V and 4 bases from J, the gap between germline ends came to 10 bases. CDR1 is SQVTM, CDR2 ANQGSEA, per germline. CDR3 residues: CSVVRDGYGYTF. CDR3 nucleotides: TGCAGCGTTGTCCGGGACGGCTATGGCTACACCTTC.

The CDR3 DNA reads TGTGCCAGCAGCAGGCAGGACAGGGGGGGAAAACTGTTTTTT. Its translation: CASSRQDRGGKLFF. The chain couples TRBV6-5 to TRBJ1-4; TRBD1 agrees at 10 bases. The CDR3 spans 14 residues. Trimming took 6 bases from V and 10 from J; bases not matched to a gene: 8. Germline CDR1 MNHEY, CDR2 SVGAGI.

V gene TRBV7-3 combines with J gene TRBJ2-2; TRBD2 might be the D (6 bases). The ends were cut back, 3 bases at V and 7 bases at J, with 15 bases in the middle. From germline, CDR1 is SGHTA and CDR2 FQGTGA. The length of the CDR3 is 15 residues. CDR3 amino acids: CASSLGGNGVGELFF. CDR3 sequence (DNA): TGTGCCAGCAGCTTGGGCGGGAATGGTGTCGGGGAGCTGTTTTTT.

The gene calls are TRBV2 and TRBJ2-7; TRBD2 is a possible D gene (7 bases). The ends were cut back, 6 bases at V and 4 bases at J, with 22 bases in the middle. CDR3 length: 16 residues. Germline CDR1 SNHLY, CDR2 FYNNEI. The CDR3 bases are TGTGCCAGCAGCCCTGAGGGGGGGATCATAGTGTACGAGCAGTACTTC. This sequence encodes CASSPEGGIIVYEQYF. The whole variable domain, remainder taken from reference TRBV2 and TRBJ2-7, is EPEVTQTPSHQVTQMGQEVILRCVPISNHLYFYWYRQILGQKVEFLVSFYNNEISEKSEIFDDQFSVERPDGSNFTLKIRSTKLEDSAMYFCASSPEGGIIVYEQYFGPGTRLTVT.

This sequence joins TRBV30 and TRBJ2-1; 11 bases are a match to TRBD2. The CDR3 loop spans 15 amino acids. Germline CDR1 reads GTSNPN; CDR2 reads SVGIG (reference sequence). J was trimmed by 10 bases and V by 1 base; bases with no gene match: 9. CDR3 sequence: CAWSGGTSGFREQFF. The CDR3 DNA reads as TGTGCCTGGAGTGGGGGGACTAGCGGTTTCAGGGAGCAGTTCTTC. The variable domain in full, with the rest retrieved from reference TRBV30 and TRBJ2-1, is SQTIHQWPATLVQPVGSPLSLECTVEGTSNPNLYWYRQAAGRGLQLLFYSVGIGQISSEVPQNLSASRPQDRQFILSSKKLLLSDSGFYLCAWSGGTSGFREQFFGPGTRLTVL.

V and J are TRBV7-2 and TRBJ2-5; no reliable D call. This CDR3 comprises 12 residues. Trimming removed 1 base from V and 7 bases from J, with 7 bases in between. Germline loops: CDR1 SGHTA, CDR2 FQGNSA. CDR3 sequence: CASSLEDLTQYF. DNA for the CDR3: TGTGCCAGCAGCTTAGAGGACCTGACCCAGTACTTC. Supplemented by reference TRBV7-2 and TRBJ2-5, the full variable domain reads GAGVSQSPSNKVTEKGKDVELRCDPISGHTALYWYRQSLGQGLEFLIYFQGNSAPDKSGLPSDRFSAERTGGSVSTLTIQRTQQEDSAVYLCASSLEDLTQYFGPGTRLLVL.

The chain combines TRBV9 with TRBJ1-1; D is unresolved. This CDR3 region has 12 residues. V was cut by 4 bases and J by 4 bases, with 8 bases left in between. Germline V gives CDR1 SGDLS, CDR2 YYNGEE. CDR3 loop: CASSPARTEAFF. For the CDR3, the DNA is TGTGCCAGCAGCCCAGCGCGCACTGAAGCTTTCTTT.

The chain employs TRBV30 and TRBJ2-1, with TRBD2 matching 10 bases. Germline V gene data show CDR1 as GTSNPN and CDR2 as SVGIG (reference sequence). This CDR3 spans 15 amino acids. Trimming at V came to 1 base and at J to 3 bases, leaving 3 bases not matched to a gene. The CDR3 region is CAWSGTSGIYNEQFF. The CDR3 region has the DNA TGTGCCTGGAGTGGTACTAGCGGGATCTACAATGAGCAGTTCTTC.

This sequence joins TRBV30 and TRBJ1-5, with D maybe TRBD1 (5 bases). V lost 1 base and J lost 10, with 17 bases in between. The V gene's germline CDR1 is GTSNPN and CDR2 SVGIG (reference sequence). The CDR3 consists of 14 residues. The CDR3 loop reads CAWSANRDAGPQHF. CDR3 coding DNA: TGTGCCTGGAGTGCAAACCGGGACGCTGGCCCCCAGCATTTT.

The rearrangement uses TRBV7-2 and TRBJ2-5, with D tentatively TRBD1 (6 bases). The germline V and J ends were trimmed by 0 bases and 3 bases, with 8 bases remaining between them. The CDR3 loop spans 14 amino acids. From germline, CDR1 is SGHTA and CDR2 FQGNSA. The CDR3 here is CASSLAGQKETQYF. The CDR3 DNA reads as TGTGCCAGCAGCTTAGCAGGACAGAAAGAGACCCAGTACTTC.

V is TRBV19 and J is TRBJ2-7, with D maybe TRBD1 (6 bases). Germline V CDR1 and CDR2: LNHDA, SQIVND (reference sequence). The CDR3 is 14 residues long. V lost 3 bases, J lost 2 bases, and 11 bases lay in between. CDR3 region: CASSIRTVTYEQYF. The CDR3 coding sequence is TGTGCCAGTAGTATTCGGACAGTGACCTACGAGCAGTACTTC. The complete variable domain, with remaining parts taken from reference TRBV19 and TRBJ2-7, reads DGGITQSPKYLFRKEGQNVTLSCEQNLNHDAMYWYRQDPGQGLRLIYYSQIVNDFQKGDIAEGYSVSREKKESFPLTVTSAQKNPTAFYLCASSIRTVTYEQYFGPGTRLTVT.

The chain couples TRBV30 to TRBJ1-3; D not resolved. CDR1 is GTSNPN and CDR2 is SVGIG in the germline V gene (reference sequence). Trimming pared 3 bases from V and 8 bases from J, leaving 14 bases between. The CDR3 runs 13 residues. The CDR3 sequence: CAWRRRPGHTIYF. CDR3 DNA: TGTGCCTGGAGACGAAGGCCCGGGCACACCATATATTTT. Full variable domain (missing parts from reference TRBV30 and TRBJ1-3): SQTIHQWPATLVQPVGSPLSLECTVEGTSNPNLYWYRQAAGRGLQLLFYSVGIGQISSEVPQNLSASRPQDRQFILSSKKLLLSDSGFYLCAWRRRPGHTIYFGEGSWLTVV.

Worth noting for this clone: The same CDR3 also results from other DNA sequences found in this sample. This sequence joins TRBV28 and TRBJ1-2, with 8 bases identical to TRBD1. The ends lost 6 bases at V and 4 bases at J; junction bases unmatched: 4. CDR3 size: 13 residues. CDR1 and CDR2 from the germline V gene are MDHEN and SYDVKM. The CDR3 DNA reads TGTGCCAGCAGCCGGACAGGGTCCTATGGCTACACCTTC. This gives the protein CASSRTGSYGYTF.

For the CDR3, the DNA is TGTGCCAGCAGCTTAGATGGGGCGGCGGCGGGTAAAAATGAGCAGTTCTTC. Amino acids: CASSLDGAAAGKNEQFF. The chain employs TRBV7-2 and TRBJ2-1; D may correspond to TRBD1 or TRBD2 (5 bases each). The ends were cut back, 1 base at V and 7 bases at J, with 20 bases in the middle. The germline V gene has CDR1 SGHTA and CDR2 FQGNSA. The CDR3 runs to 17 residues.

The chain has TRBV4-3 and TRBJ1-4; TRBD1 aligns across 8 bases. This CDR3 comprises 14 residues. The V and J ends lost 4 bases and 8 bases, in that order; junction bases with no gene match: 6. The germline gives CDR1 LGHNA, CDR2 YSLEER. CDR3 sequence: CASSLGQGWEKLFF. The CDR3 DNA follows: TGCGCCAGCAGCCTAGGACAGGGTTGGGAAAAACTGTTTTTT.

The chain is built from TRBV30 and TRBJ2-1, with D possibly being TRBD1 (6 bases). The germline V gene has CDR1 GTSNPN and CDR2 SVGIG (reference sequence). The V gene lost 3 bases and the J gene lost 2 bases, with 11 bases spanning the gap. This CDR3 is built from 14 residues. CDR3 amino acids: CAWRVDRTYNEQFF. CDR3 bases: TGTGCCTGGAGGGTCGACAGGACCTACAATGAGCAGTTCTTC.

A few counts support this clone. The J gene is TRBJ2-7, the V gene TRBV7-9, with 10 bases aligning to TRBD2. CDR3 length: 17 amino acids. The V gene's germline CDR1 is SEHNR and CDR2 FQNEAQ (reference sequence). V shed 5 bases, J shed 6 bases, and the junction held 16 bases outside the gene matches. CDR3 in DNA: TGTGCCAGCAGCCCTAGAGCGGGAGGGTCCCTCCCCCCCGAGCAGTACTTC. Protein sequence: CASSPRAGGSLPPEQYF.

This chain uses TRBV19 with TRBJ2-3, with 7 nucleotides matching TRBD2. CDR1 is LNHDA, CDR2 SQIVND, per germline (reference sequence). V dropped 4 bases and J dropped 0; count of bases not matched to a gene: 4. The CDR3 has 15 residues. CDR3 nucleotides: TGTGCCAGTAGTAAGCGGGACTTTAGCACAGATACGCAGTATTTT. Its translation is CASSKRDFSTDTQYF.